This TCR beta chain was recorded in a study of OX40 agonist ivuxolimab in advanced cancers. About the research overall: Therapy given before enrollment (anti-PD-1, anti-PD-L1 or anti-CTLA-4) was allowed, and 40% to 50% had some. Study findings and constraints: In the expanded peripheral T cells, antigen specificity was never determined. Clonal expansion was seen in CD4+ and CD8+ blood T cells by week 6 at 0.1 to 3.0 mg/kg.

Repertoires were generated with immunoSEQ multiplex PCR, while TCRdb's copy carries only in-frame clones and drops some. Counted here are 55,000 to 85,000 clones, roughly 85% occurring once; the ten biggest clones make up around 2.8%. This clone has just one count. Its antigen is as yet unknown. This sample also contains other DNA sequences that code for the same CDR3. The CDR3 is 14 amino acids. V gave up 5 bases and J gave up 8 bases, with 16 bases separating them. Germline V gene data show CDR1 as SGHNT and CDR2 as YENEEA. The V gene is TRBV11-3, the J gene TRBJ2-1; possibly TRBD1 for D (6 bases). The TCR comes from an adult with an advanced solid tumor such as melanoma, head and neck, liver or kidney cancer. Sequenced material: CD4+ or CD8+ T cells sorted from blood, taken in a trial of the OX40 agonist ivuxolimab. CDR3 amino acids: CASSLNPGDYEQFF. The CDR3 nucleotides read TGTGCCAGCAGCCTGAATCCAGGGGATTATGAGCAGTTCTTC.